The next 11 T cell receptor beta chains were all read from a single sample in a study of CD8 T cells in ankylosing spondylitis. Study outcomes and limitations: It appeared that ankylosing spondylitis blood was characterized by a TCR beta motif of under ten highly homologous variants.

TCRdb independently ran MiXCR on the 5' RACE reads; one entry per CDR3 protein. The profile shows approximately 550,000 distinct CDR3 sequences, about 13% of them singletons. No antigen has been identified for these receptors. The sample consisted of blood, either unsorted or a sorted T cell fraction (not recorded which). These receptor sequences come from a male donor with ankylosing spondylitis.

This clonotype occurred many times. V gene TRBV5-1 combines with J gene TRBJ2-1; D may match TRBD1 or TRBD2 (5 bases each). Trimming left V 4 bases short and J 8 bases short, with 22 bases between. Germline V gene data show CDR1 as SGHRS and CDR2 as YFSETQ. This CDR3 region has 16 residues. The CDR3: CASSNPGRLSSDEQFF. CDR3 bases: TGCGCCAGCAGCAATCCGGGGCGCCTAAGTAGCGATGAGCAGTTCTTC.

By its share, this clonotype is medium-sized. The CDR3 is CATMTSGRGNEQYV. The CDR3 DNA reads as TGTGCCACCATGACTAGCGGGAGGGGGAACGAGCAGTACGTC. The rearrangement uses TRBV10-3 and TRBJ2-7; 14 positions match TRBD2. Germline CDR1 is ENHRY and CDR2 is SYGVKD. Germline trimming cut 10 bases from V and 5 bases from J; bases unmatched to any gene: 7. The CDR3 extends over 14 amino acids.

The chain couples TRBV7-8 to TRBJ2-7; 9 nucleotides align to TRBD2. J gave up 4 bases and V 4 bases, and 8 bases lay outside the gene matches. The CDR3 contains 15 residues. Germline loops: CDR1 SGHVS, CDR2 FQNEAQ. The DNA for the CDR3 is TGTGCCAGCAGCTACGGGACTAGCTCTGGTTACGAGCAGTACTTC. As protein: CASSYGTSSGYEQYF.

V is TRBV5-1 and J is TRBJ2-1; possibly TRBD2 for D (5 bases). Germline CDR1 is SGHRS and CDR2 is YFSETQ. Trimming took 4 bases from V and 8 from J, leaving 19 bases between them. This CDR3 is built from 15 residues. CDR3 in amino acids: CASSEGGGWVDEQFF. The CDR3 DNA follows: TGCGCCAGCAGCGAAGGCGGAGGTTGGGTTGATGAGCAGTTCTTC.

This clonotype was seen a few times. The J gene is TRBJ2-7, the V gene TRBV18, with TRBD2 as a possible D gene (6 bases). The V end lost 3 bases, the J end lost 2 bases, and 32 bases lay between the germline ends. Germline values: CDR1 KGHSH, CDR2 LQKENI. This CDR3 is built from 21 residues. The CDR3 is CASSPLAPTGASLGLAYEQYF. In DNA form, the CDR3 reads TGTGCCAGCTCACCTTTGGCACCGACGGGAGCGAGTCTGGGATTGGCCTACGAGCAGTACTTC.

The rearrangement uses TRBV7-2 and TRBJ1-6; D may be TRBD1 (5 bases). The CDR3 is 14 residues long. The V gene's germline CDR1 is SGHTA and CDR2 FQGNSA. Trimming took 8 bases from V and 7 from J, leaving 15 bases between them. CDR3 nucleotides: TGTGCCAGCGGCAATAGGGGCAGAAATTCACCCCTCCACTTT. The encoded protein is CASGNRGRNSPLHF.

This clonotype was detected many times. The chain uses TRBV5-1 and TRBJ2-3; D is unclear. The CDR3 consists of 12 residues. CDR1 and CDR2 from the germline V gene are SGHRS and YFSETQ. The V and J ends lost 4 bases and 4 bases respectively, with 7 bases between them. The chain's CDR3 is CASSPESDTQYF. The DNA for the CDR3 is TGCGCCAGCAGCCCGGAGTCAGATACGCAGTATTTT.

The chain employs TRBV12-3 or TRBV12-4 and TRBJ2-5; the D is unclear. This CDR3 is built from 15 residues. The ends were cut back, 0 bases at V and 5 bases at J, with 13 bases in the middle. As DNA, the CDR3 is TGTGCCAGCAGTTTAGCGCTGAAGGTCCGGGAGACCCAGTACTTC. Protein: CASSLALKVRETQYF.

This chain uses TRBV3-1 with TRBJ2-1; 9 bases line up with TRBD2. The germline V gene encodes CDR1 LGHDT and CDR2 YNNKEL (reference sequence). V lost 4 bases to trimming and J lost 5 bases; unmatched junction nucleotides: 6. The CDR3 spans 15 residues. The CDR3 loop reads CASSLSGRGDNEQFF. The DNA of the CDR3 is TGTGCCAGCAGCCTTAGCGGGAGAGGCGACAATGAGCAGTTCTTC.

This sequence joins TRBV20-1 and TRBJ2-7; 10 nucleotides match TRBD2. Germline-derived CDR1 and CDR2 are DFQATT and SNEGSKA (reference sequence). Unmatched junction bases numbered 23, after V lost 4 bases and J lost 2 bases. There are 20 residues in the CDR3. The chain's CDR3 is CSATVNSEREGLQVPYEQYF. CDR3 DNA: TGCAGTGCTACCGTTAATAGTGAGCGGGAGGGCCTGCAAGTCCCCTACGAGCAGTACTTC.

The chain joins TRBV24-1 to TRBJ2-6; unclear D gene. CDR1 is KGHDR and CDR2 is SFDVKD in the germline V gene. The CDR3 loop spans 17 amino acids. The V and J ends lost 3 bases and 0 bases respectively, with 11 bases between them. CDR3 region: CATSDVYPVSGANVLTF. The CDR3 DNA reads TGTGCCACCAGTGATGTTTACCCGGTCTCTGGGGCCAACGTCCTGACTTTC.